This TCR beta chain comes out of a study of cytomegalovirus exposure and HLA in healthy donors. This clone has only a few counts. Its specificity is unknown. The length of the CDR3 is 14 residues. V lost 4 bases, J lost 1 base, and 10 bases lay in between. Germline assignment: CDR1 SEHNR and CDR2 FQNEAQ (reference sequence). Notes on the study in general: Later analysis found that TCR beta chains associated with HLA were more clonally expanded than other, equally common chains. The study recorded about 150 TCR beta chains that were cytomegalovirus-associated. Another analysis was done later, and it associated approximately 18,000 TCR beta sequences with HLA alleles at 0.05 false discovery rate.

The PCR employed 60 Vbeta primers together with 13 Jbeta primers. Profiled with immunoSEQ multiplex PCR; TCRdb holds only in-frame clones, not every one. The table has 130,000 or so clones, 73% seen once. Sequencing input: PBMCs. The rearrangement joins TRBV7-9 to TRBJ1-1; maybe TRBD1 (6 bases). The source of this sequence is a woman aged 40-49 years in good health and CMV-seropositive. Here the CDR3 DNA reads TGTGCCAGCAGCTCCGGGACACCGAACACTGAAGCTTTCTTT. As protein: CASSSGTPNTEAFF.